Listed here are 22 T cell receptor beta chains from one sample, sequenced in a study of regulatory T cells in long-lasting Graves disease. Researchers made TCR beta libraries by using iRepertoire HTBI primers and running Arm-PCR on CDR3 regions. TCRdb independently ran MiXCR on the multiplex PCR reads; one entry per CDR3 protein. This table holds roughly 400,000 distinct CDR3 sequences, about 15% found once. Time point in this sample: newly diagnosed GD, antithyroid drugs for less than 3 months. Construction of the TCR library relied on RNA isolated from PBMCs. These records were also assigned to another study, of T cells in Graves' hyperthyroidism and ophthalmopathy.

The sample here was peripheral blood mononuclear cells (PBMCs), taken at new diagnosis, from a patient treated with antithyroid drugs. The receptor source for this set is a woman aged 40 to 50 with Graves disease.

This clonotype was observed many times. The chain recombines TRBV20-1 with TRBJ2-7, with TRBD2 matching 10 bases. V dropped 6 bases and J dropped 6; count of bases not matched to a gene: 11. Per germline, CDR1 DFQATT and CDR2 SNEGSKA (reference sequence). CDR3 size: 14 residues. This CDR3 reads CSAKRLAGVSEQYF. CDR3 in DNA: TGCAGTGCCAAGCGGCTAGCGGGAGTAAGCGAGCAGTACTTC.

In regard to this clonotype: Mismatch with germline at one junction end may stem from a read error. The chain links TRBV7-8 to TRBJ2-7, with D possibly matching TRBD1 (6 bases). Per the germline V gene, CDR1 is SGHVS and CDR2 is FQNEAQ. The CDR3 extends over 15 amino acids. The CDR3 region is CASSLEPGEYYEQSF. In DNA form, the CDR3 reads TGTGCCAGCAGCTTAGAGCCAGGGGAATACTACGAGCAGTCCTTC.

This clonotype has a count of ten or more. V gene TRBV12-3 or TRBV12-4 combines with J gene TRBJ2-1; D remains unclear. V was pared by 5 bases and J by 4 bases, with 6 bases between. CDR3 length: 12 residues. This CDR3 reads CASSQEYNEQFF. The DNA of the CDR3 is TGTGCCAGCAGTCAAGAGTACAATGAGCAGTTCTTC.

This clonotype was picked up a small number of times. This chain uses TRBV5-6 with TRBJ2-7, with D possibly being TRBD2 (5 bases). With 1 base removed from V and 3 bases from J, the gap between germline ends came to 11 bases. Germline V gene lookup returns CDR1 SGHDT and CDR2 YYEEEE. The CDR3 covers 14 residues. CDR3 region: CASSLFGEIYEQYF. Here the CDR3 DNA reads TGTGCCAGCAGCTTGTTCGGGGAAATCTACGAGCAGTACTTC.

For this clonotype: The junction and the germline gene differ at one end; a read error may be behind it. V and J are TRBV29-1 and TRBJ2-7; maybe TRBD2 (5 bases). The CDR3 contains 14 residues. In germline, CDR1 is SQVTM, CDR2 ANQGSEA. Here the CDR3 reads CSVEEGLESYEQYF. The CDR3 DNA reads as TGCAGCGTCGAAGAGGGATTAGAATCCTACGAGCAGTACTTC.

This clonotype was counted ten times or more. This sequence joins TRBV7-2 and TRBJ2-7; 11 nucleotides agree with TRBD1. The germline CDR1 and CDR2 sequences are SGHTA and FQGNSA. V was clipped by 4 bases and J by 4 bases; unmatched bases: 3. The CDR3 contains 14 residues. CDR3 amino acids: CASSWDRGSYEQYF. CDR3 nucleotides: TGTGCCAGCAGCTGGGACAGGGGGAGTTACGAGCAGTACTTC.

The rearrangement links TRBV6-2 or TRBV6-3 to TRBJ2-3; D gene ambiguous. CDR1 is MNHEY, CDR2 SVGEGT, per germline. This CDR3 has 14 amino acids. V shed 5 bases and J shed 10 bases, with 19 bases lying between them. The CDR3 DNA sequence: TGTGCCAGCAGTGAAGTTTATTCCGGAAGATCGCAGTATTTT. Translated, it gives CASSEVYSGRSQYF.

This clonotype was seen a few times. The chain couples TRBV29-1 to TRBJ1-5; the match to TRBD1 covers 8 bases. Unmatched junction bases numbered 7, after V lost 4 bases and J lost 5 bases. Germline loops: CDR1 SQVTM, CDR2 ANQGSEA. This CDR3 spans 14 amino acids. As DNA, the CDR3 is TGCAGCGTTGCCCAGGACAGGGATCATCAGCCCCAGCATTTT. This gives the protein CSVAQDRDHQPQHF.

This clonotype was picked up many times. The chain carries TRBV20-1 and TRBJ1-1; D ambiguous. The CDR3 is made up of 12 amino acids. Germline loops: CDR1 DFQATT, CDR2 SNEGSKA (reference sequence). Trimming pared 7 bases from V and 1 base from J, leaving 10 bases between. The CDR3 loop reads CSVEAGNTEAFF. The CDR3 DNA sequence: TGCAGTGTCGAAGCGGGGAACACTGAAGCTTTCTTT.

V gene TRBV5-1 combines with J gene TRBJ2-7; 13 positions match TRBD2. The V gene end was trimmed by 5 bases and the J gene end by 4 bases; junction bases not matched to a gene: 6. Germline V lookup: CDR1 SGHRS, CDR2 YFSETQ. This CDR3 contains 15 residues. CDR3 sequence: CASRRTSGSRYEQYF. DNA of the CDR3: TGCGCCAGCAGACGGACTAGCGGGAGTCGGTACGAGCAGTACTTC.

This clonotype occurred many times. The chain is built from TRBV27 and TRBJ2-1, with D maybe TRBD1 (6 bases). Trimming took off 2 bases at V and 7 bases at J, with 18 bases between the two ends. CDR3 length: 16 amino acids. Germline V lookup: CDR1 MNHEY, CDR2 SMNVEV (reference sequence). In nucleotides, the CDR3 is TGTGCCAGCAGTTTAAAGGGGGACCACCCCTGGAATGAGCAGTTCTTC. It yields the protein CASSLKGDHPWNEQFF.

The rearrangement joins TRBV12-3 or TRBV12-4 to TRBJ2-7; TRBD1 agrees at 9 bases. The CDR3 length is 16 residues. V was pared by 6 bases and J by 2 bases, with 11 bases of the junction left unmatched. CDR3 region: CASSRDRAELTYEQYF. DNA of the CDR3: TGTGCCAGCAGCAGGGACAGGGCCGAACTAACCTACGAGCAGTACTTC.

About this clonotype itself: A read error is possible here, since a much larger clone lies one base away. The J gene is TRBJ2-3, the V gene TRBV28; TRBD2 matches 9 bases. Germline loops: CDR1 MDHEN, CDR2 SYDVKM. The CDR3 contains 17 residues. The CDR3 bases are TGTGCCAGCAGTTTCGACTCTGCGGGAGGGCGGGGAGATAGGCAGTATTTT. Translating it yields CASSFDSAGGRGDRQYF.

To note about this clonotype: A much more abundant neighbour one base away suggests this may be a read error. Here the CDR3 omits its conserved ending phenylalanine or tryptophan, so a read error is the likely source. The chain recombines TRBV12-3 or TRBV12-4 with TRBJ2-5; 11 bases align to TRBD2. Germline trimming cut 4 bases from V and 4 bases from J; bases unmatched to any gene: 2. The CDR3 extends over 14 amino acids. Here the CDR3 DNA reads TGTGCCAGCAGTTCTAGCGGGAGGCTAGAGACCCAGTACCTC. This gives the protein CASSSSGRLETQYL.

The gene calls are TRBV7-2 and TRBJ1-5; D is uncertain. Germline V CDR1 and CDR2: SGHTA, FQGNSA. There are 14 residues in the CDR3. V was pared by 4 bases and J by 7 bases, with 14 bases between. In DNA, the CDR3 is TGTGCCAGCAGCTCCACGTCTTTGGGGCAGCCCCAGCATTTT. Its protein product is CASSSTSLGQPQHF.

V usage is TRBV4-1 and J usage is TRBJ1-1, with TRBD1 as a possible D gene (6 bases). Trimming left V 2 bases short and J 6 bases short, with 22 bases between. The germline V gene has CDR1 MGHRA and CDR2 YSYEKL. The CDR3 totals 17 residues. CDR3 DNA sequence: TGCGCCAGCAGCCAAAACCCGAGAAAACAGGGATCAGCTGAAGCTTTCTTT. It encodes CASSQNPRKQGSAEAFF.

This clonotype was counted ten times or more. The rearrangement links TRBV28 to TRBJ1-6; D is undetermined. Germline CDR1 MDHEN, CDR2 SYDVKM. There are 14 residues in the CDR3. Trimming stripped 3 bases from V and 9 bases from J, with 12 bases between. The CDR3 nucleotides are TGTGCCAGCAGTTTGGGTCCCGCGGGTTCACCCCTCCACTTT. This encodes CASSLGPAGSPLHF.

This clonotype was seen ten or more times. The rearrangement uses TRBV11-2 and TRBJ2-3; TRBD1 matches 9 bases. Per germline, CDR1 SGHAT and CDR2 FQNNGV. Germline trimming cut 4 bases from V and 1 base from J; bases unmatched to any gene: 0. The CDR3 has 14 amino acids. The CDR3 loop reads CASSWDRGTDTQYF. In DNA, the CDR3 is TGTGCCAGCAGCTGGGACAGGGGCACAGATACGCAGTATTTT.

This clonotype came up many times. This chain joins TRBV27 and TRBJ2-2; TRBD1 or TRBD2 may be the D gene (5 bases each). The length of the CDR3 is 17 residues. V shed 5 bases and J shed 1 base, with 17 bases lying between them. Germline loops: CDR1 MNHEY, CDR2 SMNVEV (reference sequence). In DNA, the CDR3 is TGTGCCAGCAGTCCCACTGGGGGACCGCAGAACACCGGGGAGCTGTTTTTT. It specifies CASSPTGGPQNTGELFF.

V and J are TRBV28 and TRBJ1-1; D unclear. CDR3 size: 13 residues. In germline, CDR1 is MDHEN, CDR2 SYDVKM. Trimming pared 1 base from V and 5 bases from J, leaving 8 bases between. CDR3 coding DNA: TGTGCCAGCAGTTTATATGGAGGGACTGAAGCTTTCTTT. The encoded protein is CASSLYGGTEAFF.

In the case of this clonotype: This could be a read error, since a much larger clone is one nucleotide away. The J gene is TRBJ2-3, the V gene TRBV9, with D perhaps TRBD1 (5 bases). The CDR3 covers 15 residues. Germline V CDR1 and CDR2: SGDLS, YYNGEE. CDR3 in amino acids: CASSVEQGVADTQCF. For the CDR3, the DNA is TGTGCCAGCAGCGTCGAACAAGGGGTGGCAGATACGCAGTGTTTT.

V gene TRBV27 combines with J gene TRBJ2-7, with D unresolved. This CDR3 is 11 amino acids long. Trimming took off 3 bases at V and 7 bases at J, with 7 bases between the two ends. The V gene's germline CDR1 is MNHEY and CDR2 SMNVEV (reference sequence). CDR3 loop: CASSFFGEQYF. CDR3 DNA: TGTGCCAGCAGTTTCTTTGGGGAGCAGTACTTC.